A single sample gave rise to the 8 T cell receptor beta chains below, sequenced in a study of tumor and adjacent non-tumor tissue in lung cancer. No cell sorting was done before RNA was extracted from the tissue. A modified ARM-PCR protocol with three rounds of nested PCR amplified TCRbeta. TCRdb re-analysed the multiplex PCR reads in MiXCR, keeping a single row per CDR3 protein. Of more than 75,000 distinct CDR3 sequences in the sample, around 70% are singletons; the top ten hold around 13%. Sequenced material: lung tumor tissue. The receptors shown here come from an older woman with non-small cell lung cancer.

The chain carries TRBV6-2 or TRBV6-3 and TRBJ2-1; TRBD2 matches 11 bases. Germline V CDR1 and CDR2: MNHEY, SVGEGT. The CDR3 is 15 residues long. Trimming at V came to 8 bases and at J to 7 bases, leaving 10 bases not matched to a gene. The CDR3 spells CASCRTSGSGNEQFF. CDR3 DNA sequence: TGTGCCAGCTGTCGAACTAGCGGGAGTGGTAATGAGCAGTTCTTC.

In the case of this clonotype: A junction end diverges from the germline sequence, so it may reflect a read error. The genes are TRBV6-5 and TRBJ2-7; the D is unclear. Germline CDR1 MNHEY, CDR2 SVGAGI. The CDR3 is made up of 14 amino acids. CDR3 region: CASSTRGAWYEQYF. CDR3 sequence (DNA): TGTGCCAGCAGTACCCGAGGAGCATGGTACGAGCAATACTTC.

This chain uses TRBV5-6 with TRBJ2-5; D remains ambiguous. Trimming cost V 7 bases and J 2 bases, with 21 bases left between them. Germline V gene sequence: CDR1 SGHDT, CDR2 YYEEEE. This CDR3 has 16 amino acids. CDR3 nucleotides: TGTGCCAGCGGCTATTCCTATCTGTTAAAGCAAGAGACCCAGTACTTC. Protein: CASGYSYLLKQETQYF.

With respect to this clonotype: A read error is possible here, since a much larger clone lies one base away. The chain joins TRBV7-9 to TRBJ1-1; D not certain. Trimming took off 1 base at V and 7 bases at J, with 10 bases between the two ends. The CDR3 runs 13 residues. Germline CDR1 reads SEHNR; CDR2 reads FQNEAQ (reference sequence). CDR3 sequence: CASSLGIASEAFF. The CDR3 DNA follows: TGTGCCAGCAGCTTAGGAATAGCCAGTGAAGCTTTCTTT.

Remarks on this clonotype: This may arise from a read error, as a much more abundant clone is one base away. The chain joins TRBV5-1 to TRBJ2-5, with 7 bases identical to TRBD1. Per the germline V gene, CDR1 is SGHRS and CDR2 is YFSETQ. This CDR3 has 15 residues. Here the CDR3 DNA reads TGCGCCTGCAGCTTACTAACAGGGGCCGAAGAGACCCAGTACTTC. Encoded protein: CACSLLTGAEETQYF.

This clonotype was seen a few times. The CDR3 DNA follows: TGCGCCAGCAGCCAATTCCTAGCGGGAGTGGTTAATGAGCAGTTCTTC. Translated: CASSQFLAGVVNEQFF. J is TRBJ2-1 and V is TRBV5-1, with TRBD2 identical over 10 bases. The CDR3 runs 16 residues. V shed 4 bases and J 7 bases; nucleotides not matched to a gene: 11. Per germline, CDR1 SGHRS and CDR2 YFSETQ.

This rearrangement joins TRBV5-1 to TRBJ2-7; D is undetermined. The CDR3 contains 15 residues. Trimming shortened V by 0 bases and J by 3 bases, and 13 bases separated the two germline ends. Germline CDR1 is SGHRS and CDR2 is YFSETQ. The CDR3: CASSLGLVGGYEQYF. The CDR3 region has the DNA TGCGCCAGCAGCTTGGGTCTAGTGGGCGGCTACGAGCAGTACTTC.

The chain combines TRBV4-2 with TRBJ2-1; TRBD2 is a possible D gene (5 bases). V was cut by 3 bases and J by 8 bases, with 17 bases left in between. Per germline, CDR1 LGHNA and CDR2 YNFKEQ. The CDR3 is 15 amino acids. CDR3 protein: CASSQMNSESDEQFF. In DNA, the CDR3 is TGTGCCAGCAGCCAGATGAATAGCGAGAGTGATGAGCAGTTCTTC.